These 26 T cell receptor beta chains originate from one sample sequenced in a study of blood T cell repertoires in COVID-19. The method was immunoSEQ multiplex PCR; TCRdb's version includes in-frame clones alone and lacks a portion of them. The sample includes more than 120,000 clones, just under 90% seen only once; the top ten take about 9.4%. Input material: peripheral blood. These TCRs come from a woman in her forties or fifties with active or convalescent COVID-19.

This sequence joins TRBV28 and TRBJ1-2; TRBD1 aligns across 9 bases. Germline-derived CDR1 and CDR2 are MDHEN and SYDVKM. Trimming took 6 bases from V and 7 from J; bases not matched to a gene: 12. CDR3 length: 15 residues. CDR3 loop: CASRDRTGDFGGYTF. In DNA, the CDR3 is TGTGCCAGCAGGGACAGGACAGGGGATTTCGGTGGCTACACCTTC.

This chain links TRBV28 with TRBJ2-1; 9 nucleotides line up with TRBD2. V shed 3 bases and J 7 bases; nucleotides not matched to a gene: 7. This CDR3 has 15 amino acids. CDR1 is MDHEN, CDR2 SYDVKM, per germline. CDR3 protein: CASSLVAGVQNEQFF. CDR3 nucleotides: TGTGCCAGCAGTTTGGTAGCGGGAGTCCAGAATGAGCAGTTCTTC.

The genes are TRBV28 and TRBJ1-2, with 7 bases that match TRBD1. The junction had 9 bases not matched to a gene; V was cut back by 10 bases and J by 4 bases. The CDR3 sequence is 13 residues long. Germline CDR1 and CDR2: MDHEN and SYDVKM. CDR3 amino acids: CATRRGTVYGYTF. The CDR3 region has the DNA TGTGCCACCAGGAGGGGGACAGTCTATGGCTACACCTTC.

This clone has just one count. The V gene is TRBV19, the J gene TRBJ2-2; 10 nucleotides line up with TRBD1. The CDR3 is made up of 16 amino acids. The ends lost 6 bases at V and 6 bases at J; junction bases unmatched: 10. The germline gives CDR1 LNHDA, CDR2 SQIVND (reference sequence). The DNA of the CDR3 is TGTGCCAGTAGGGGCCCCGGGACAGGGGTATCCGGGGAGCTGTTTTTT. It is translated as CASRGPGTGVSGELFF.

V is TRBV9 and J is TRBJ1-3; possible D gene TRBD1, 5 bases. Germline V lookup: CDR1 SGDLS, CDR2 YYNGEE. Trimming pared 0 bases from V and 0 bases from J, leaving 10 bases between. This CDR3 has 16 residues. CDR3 sequence reads: CASSVGGRVSGNTIYF. DNA for the CDR3: TGTGCCAGCAGCGTAGGGGGCAGGGTCTCTGGAAACACCATATATTTT.

The genes are TRBV27 and TRBJ2-7; 9 bases map to TRBD1. V was clipped by 5 bases and J by 4 bases; unmatched bases: 6. The germline gives CDR1 MNHEY, CDR2 SMNVEV (reference sequence). The CDR3 has 14 residues. CDR3 coding DNA: TGTGCCAGCAGTCGGGGGGACAGGGAATACGAGCAGTACTTC. Translating gives CASSRGDREYEQYF.

This clone was seen more than once but under ten times. In DNA form, the CDR3 reads TGTGCCAGCAGCCCATTCGGGACAGCTCATCAGCCCCAGCATTTT. Translated, it gives CASSPFGTAHQPQHF. This rearrangement joins TRBV3-1 (or the pseudogene TRBV3-2) to TRBJ1-5; 7 nucleotides match TRBD1. This CDR3 has 15 amino acids. Germline V gives CDR1 LGHDT, CDR2 YNNKEL (reference sequence). V trimming: 4 bases; J trimming: 5 bases; junction bases outside the gene matches: 8.

The rearrangement links TRBV3-1 (or the pseudogene TRBV3-2) to TRBJ1-3; 7 bases map to TRBD1. V shed 7 bases, J shed 6 bases, and the junction held 6 bases outside the gene matches. The CDR3 has 13 amino acids. Germline V gene sequence: CDR1 LGHDT, CDR2 YNNKEL (reference sequence). CDR3 sequence: CASTQGGENTIYF. The CDR3 DNA is TGTGCCAGCACCCAGGGGGGGGAAAACACCATATATTTT.

The chain has TRBV4-1 and TRBJ1-2; 7 bases match TRBD1. CDR1 and CDR2 from the germline V gene are MGHRA and YSYEKL. CDR3 length: 15 residues. J was trimmed by 6 bases and V by 2 bases; bases with no gene match: 9. CDR3 sequence: CASSQNRGGKDGYTF. The CDR3 DNA is TGCGCCAGCAGCCAAAACAGGGGAGGAAAGGATGGCTACACCTTC.

The chain employs TRBV7-9 and TRBJ1-3; D remains ambiguous. The V gene lost 1 base and the J gene lost 4 bases, with 23 bases spanning the gap. This CDR3 contains 19 residues. Germline assignment: CDR1 SEHNR and CDR2 FQNEAQ (reference sequence). CDR3 residues: CASSLGRQENMAAGNTIYF. Written as DNA, the CDR3 is TGTGCCAGCAGCTTAGGCAGGCAGGAAAATATGGCTGCCGGAAACACCATATATTTT.

The chain is built from TRBV9 and TRBJ2-4; TRBD2 matches at 16 bases. V shed 4 bases and J 3 bases; nucleotides not matched to a gene: 7. Per germline, CDR1 SGDLS and CDR2 YYNGEE. The CDR3 loop spans 18 amino acids. CDR3 in DNA: TGTGCCAGCAGCCCGGGACTAGCGGGAGGGCCAGTCAAAAACATTCAGTACTTC. This gives the protein CASSPGLAGGPVKNIQYF.

The chain uses TRBV19 and TRBJ1-1, with D possibly being TRBD1 (6 bases). The V end lost 8 bases, the J end lost 3 bases, and 13 bases lay between the germline ends. CDR1 is LNHDA and CDR2 is SQIVND in the germline V gene (reference sequence). This CDR3 has 13 residues. Here the CDR3 reads CASLTGTDTEAFF. The CDR3 DNA reads as TGTGCCAGTTTGACAGGCACGGACACTGAAGCTTTCTTT.

This clone was detected only once. The CDR3 protein is CASSSRGQFSGNTIYF. CDR3 nucleotides: TGTGCCAGCAGCTCCCGGGGACAGTTCTCTGGAAACACCATATATTTT. The chain combines TRBV7-9 with TRBJ1-3; 7 positions match TRBD1. Per germline, CDR1 SEHNR and CDR2 FQNEAQ (reference sequence). Losses at the gene ends were 4 bases for V and 0 bases for J; bases not matched to a gene: 6. The length of the CDR3 is 16 residues.

The rearrangement uses TRBV25-1 and TRBJ2-7; tentative D call: TRBD1 (5 bases). Trimming stripped 4 bases from V and 2 bases from J, with 12 bases between. Germline V gives CDR1 MGHDK, CDR2 SYGVNS. The CDR3 totals 14 residues. The DNA of the CDR3 is TGTGCCAGCAGTGTCCAGGGCGGTCCCTACGAGCAGTACTTC. It yields the protein CASSVQGGPYEQYF.

The gene calls are TRBV7-2 and TRBJ2-1; 12 bases are shared with TRBD2. V trimming: 4 bases; J trimming: 1 base; junction bases outside the gene matches: 5. This CDR3 contains 17 residues. CDR1 and CDR2 from the germline V gene are SGHTA and FQGNSA. The CDR3 loop is CASSSSTSGRSYNEQFF. The CDR3 DNA reads as TGTGCCAGCAGCTCTTCGACTAGCGGGAGATCCTACAATGAGCAGTTCTTC. The whole variable domain, remainder taken from reference TRBV7-2 and TRBJ2-1, is GAGVSQSPSNKVTEKGKDVELRCDPISGHTALYWYRQSLGQGLEFLIYFQGNSAPDKSGLPSDRFSAERTGGSVSTLTIQRTQQEDSAVYLCASSSSTSGRSYNEQFFGPGTRLTVL.

The chain has TRBV15 and TRBJ1-1; the D is unclear. The germline V gene has CDR1 LNHNV and CDR2 YYDKDF (reference sequence). This CDR3 has 15 amino acids. V lost 7 bases, J lost 1 base, and 16 bases lay in between. CDR3 amino acids: CATKNQDSRNTEAFF. The CDR3 DNA is TGTGCCACCAAGAACCAGGACTCCCGGAACACTGAAGCTTTCTTT.

This clone was seen only once. The rearrangement uses TRBV7-2 and TRBJ1-2, with 7 bases that match TRBD1. CDR1 and CDR2 from the germline V gene are SGHTA and FQGNSA. Losses at the gene ends were 2 bases for V and 4 bases for J; bases not matched to a gene: 10. The CDR3 spans 16 residues. The CDR3 protein is CASSLSLVGTAYGYTF. In nucleotides, the CDR3 is TGTGCCAGCAGCTTAAGTTTGGTGGGGACAGCCTATGGCTACACCTTC. The full variable domain, rest sourced from reference TRBV7-2 and TRBJ1-2, is GAGVSQSPSNKVTEKGKDVELRCDPISGHTALYWYRQSLGQGLEFLIYFQGNSAPDKSGLPSDRFSAERTGGSVSTLTIQRTQQEDSAVYLCASSLSLVGTAYGYTFGSGTRLTVV.

This clone appeared a single time. The chain recombines TRBV27 with TRBJ2-7, with a weak D call TRBD2 (6 bases). The germline V gene encodes CDR1 MNHEY and CDR2 SMNVEV (reference sequence). The CDR3 length is 14 residues. The V end was cut by 2 bases, the J end by 7 bases, with 15 bases between. Written as DNA, the CDR3 is TGTGCCAGCAGTTTACTCTTTTCGGAGGGGGAGCAGTACTTC. The encoded protein is CASSLLFSEGEQYF.

V is TRBV2 and J is TRBJ1-1; 9 nucleotides line up with TRBD1. The V and J ends lost 6 bases and 5 bases, in that order; junction bases with no gene match: 10. This CDR3 is 15 amino acids long. CDR1 is SNHLY, CDR2 FYNNEI, per germline. For the CDR3, the DNA is TGTGCCAGCAGCCCCCGGACAGGGGTGGGGACTGAAGCTTTCTTT. Its protein is CASSPRTGVGTEAFF.

V usage is TRBV6-5 and J usage is TRBJ2-7; TRBD1 matches 9 bases. J lost 3 bases, V lost 6 bases, and 9 bases had no gene match. Germline CDR1 is MNHEY and CDR2 is SVGAGI. The CDR3 has 15 residues. The CDR3 loop reads CASRGAGTGFYEQYF. The CDR3 region has the DNA TGTGCCAGCAGGGGAGCCGGGACAGGGTTCTACGAGCAGTACTTC.

This chain joins TRBV11-2 and TRBJ1-2; possibly TRBD1 for D (6 bases). The V gene lost 5 bases and the J gene lost 8 bases, with 18 bases spanning the gap. Germline V gene lookup returns CDR1 SGHAT and CDR2 FQNNGV. The CDR3 runs 14 residues. Here the CDR3 reads CASSLGAGGKGYTF. CDR3 nucleotide sequence: TGTGCCAGCAGCCTCGGTGCGGGGGGCAAGGGCTACACCTTC.

The V gene is TRBV30, the J gene TRBJ1-5, with D perhaps matching TRBD1 (5 bases). V was trimmed by 0 bases and J by 1 base, leaving 7 bases between them. CDR3 size: 14 residues. Per the germline V gene, CDR1 is GTSNPN and CDR2 is SVGIG (reference sequence). CDR3 in amino acids: CAWSVRGSNQPQHF. CDR3 bases: TGTGCCTGGAGTGTACGGGGGAGCAATCAGCCCCAGCATTTT.

This rearrangement joins TRBV21-1 to TRBJ2-1; TRBD1, the table's D call, was not compared with the DNA. TRBV21-1 corresponds to a pseudogene. The CDR3 is made up of 17 amino acids. DNA for the CDR3: TGTGCCAGCAGCAAATTTTCCCGCAGGGGGAAGTACAATGAGCAGTTCTTC. Translation gives CASSKFSRRGKYNEQFF.

The rearrangement links TRBV5-8 to TRBJ2-3; possibly TRBD2 for D (5 bases). Trimming stripped 4 bases from V and 4 bases from J, with 16 bases between. Germline assignment: CDR1 SGHTS and CDR2 YDEGEE. The CDR3 consists of 15 residues. CDR3: CASSPLVQASDTQYF. The CDR3 DNA is TGTGCCAGCAGCCCACTAGTTCAAGCCTCAGATACGCAGTATTTT. Full variable domain (outside the CDR3, taken from reference TRBV5-8 and TRBJ2-3): EAGVTQSPTHLIKTRGQQATLRCSPISGHTSVYWYQQALGLGLQFLLWYDEGEERNRGNFPPRFSGRQFPNYSSELNVNALELEDSALYLCASSPLVQASDTQYFGPGTRLTVL.

This chain links TRBV7-8 with TRBJ1-1; D gene unclear. Germline V CDR1 and CDR2: SGHVS, FQNEAQ. The CDR3 loop spans 17 amino acids. With 2 bases removed from V and 1 base from J, the gap between germline ends came to 17 bases. The CDR3 loop reads CASSLSSRLFQNTEAFF. The CDR3 DNA reads TGTGCCAGCAGCTTATCGTCCAGGTTATTTCAGAACACTGAAGCTTTCTTT.

This rearrangement joins TRBV4-3 to TRBJ1-5, with 9 bases identical to TRBD1. Unmatched junction bases numbered 6, after V lost 0 bases and J lost 6 bases. The CDR3 spans 16 residues. Per the germline V gene, CDR1 is LGHNA and CDR2 is YSLEER. DNA for the CDR3: TGCGCCAGCAGCCAAGATTCCACAGGGGGCCGTCAGCCCCAGCATTTT. Translated, it gives CASSQDSTGGRQPQHF.